This TCR beta chain was observed in a study of blood T cell repertoires in COVID-19. Study context: Researchers got acute and convalescent COVID-19 samples from the United States, Italy and Spain.

V was trimmed by 2 bases and J by 2 bases, leaving 6 bases between them. The CDR3 length is 14 residues. Germline CDR1 reads LNHDA; CDR2 reads SQIVND (reference sequence). How the authors handled the data: Amplification with reference gene primers provided the estimates of nucleated cell counts. The protocol was immunoSEQ multiplex PCR, while the TCRdb copy is restricted to in-frame clones and leaves out a portion. The D gene and trimming were derived from the DNA, and the V and J assignments and clone size from that table. The data hold 100,000 to 130,000 clones, with about 80% observed a single time.

The clonotype comes from a man between 65 and 85 years old with acute or convalescent COVID-19. The chain employs TRBV19 and TRBJ2-2; D unresolved. Material for sequencing was peripheral blood. Here the CDR3 reads CASSINRNTGELFF. The CDR3 coding sequence is TGTGCCAGTAGTATAAACAGAAACACCGGGGAGCTGTTTTTT.